Listed below are T cell receptor beta chains from one sample, sequenced in a study of shared clonotypes between healthy human individuals. The method was immunoSEQ multiplex PCR; TCRdb's version includes in-frame clones alone and lacks a portion of them. The sample holds about 1.1 million clones, 60% to 80% seen once. The specimen was memory CD4+ T cells from PBMCs. All receptors derive from a man aged 18 to 35 in good health. Some clones in this sample may be carry-over from other donors' samples. CDR3s include the opening cysteine and the closing phenylalanine or tryptophan. A D gene is named only where the DNA matches it firmly. Not every row has a clone size; where given, it reads once, few, many or a size class.

d_gene,abundance,j_gene,v_gene,CDR3nt,CDR3aa
-,-,TRBJ2-7,TRBV9,TGTGCCAGCAGCGTCGGGACACACCCTGGGTACGAGCAGTACTTC,CASSVGTHPGYEQYF
-,many,TRBJ1-5,TRBV28,TGTGCCAGCAGTTTGTCCGTGGGCAATCAGCCCCAGCATTTT,CASSLSVGNQPQHF
-,-,TRBJ2-5,TRBV4-3,TGCGCCAGCAGCCATGGCAGCCAAGAGACCCAGTACTTC,CASSHGSQETQYF
-,-,TRBJ2-3,TRBV18,TGTGCCAGCTCACCAAGGGGGTCACAGAGCCCTAGCACAGATACGCAGTATTTT,CASSPRGSQSPSTDTQYF
TRBD1,-,TRBJ1-5,TRBV6-1,TGTGCCAGCAGTCCCAGGCAGGGGGGACAGCCCCAGCATTTT,CASSPRQGGQPQHF
-,-,TRBJ2-1,TRBV25-1,TGTGCCAGCAGTGAAGGGGCGAGGCAGTTCTTC,CASSEGARQFF
-,-,TRBJ2-7,TRBV18,TGTGCCAGCTCATCAGGACAGACACCCTACGAGCAGTACTTC,CASSSGQTPYEQYF
-,once,TRBJ2-1,TRBV5-4,TGTGCCAGCAGCTTGGCCAGCCGGGGGCAGTTCTTC,CASSLASRGQFF
TRBD1,-,TRBJ1-2,TRBV28,TGTGCCAGCAGTTTAGGGGCAGGGGGCTATGGCTACACCTTC,CASSLGAGGYGYTF
-,-,TRBJ1-2,TRBV19,TGTGCCAGTAGTATTTCACAGGGCCGGCTGGGTTACACCTTC,CASSISQGRLGYTF
-,once,TRBJ2-1,TRBV27,TGTGCCAGCAGTTTAGGGCTGGGCAGACAAAAGCAGTTCTTC,CASSLGLGRQKQFF
-,-,TRBJ2-5,TRBV19,TGTGCCAGTAGTAAGGGCCGGTATCAAGAGACCCAGTACTTC,CASSKGRYQETQYF
-,-,TRBJ1-1,TRBV6-6,TGTGCCAGCAGTTACATGGGCCAGGGAGGCACTGAAGCTTTCTTT,CASSYMGQGGTEAFF
-,once,TRBJ1-3,TRBV2,TGTGCCAGCAGGGGAAACACCATATATTTT,CASRGNTIYF
-,-,TRBJ1-1,TRBV19,TGTGCCAGTAGTAGGAAGTTGAACACTGAAGCTTTCTTT,CASSRKLNTEAFF
-,many,TRBJ1-5,TRBV2,TGTGCCAGCAGTAAGACAGGTTACAATCAGCCCCAGCATTTT,CASSKTGYNQPQHF
TRBD2,-,TRBJ2-7,TRBV18,TGTGCCAGCTCACCTAGACTAGCGGGAGGGAGTGAGCAGTACTTC,CASSPRLAGGSEQYF
TRBD2,-,TRBJ2-7,TRBV6-6,TGTGCCAGCAGTACCTCTAGCGGGAGCTCCTACGAGCAGTACTTC,CASSTSSGSSYEQYF
-,-,TRBJ1-3,TRBV27,TGTGCCAGCAGGAAGGAAATTGGAAACACCATATATTTT,CASRKEIGNTIYF
-,once,TRBJ1-2,TRBV6-5,TGTGCCAGCAGGGATAGGACAGCAGCTAACTATGGCTACACCTTC,CASRDRTAANYGYTF
-,-,TRBJ1-3,TRBV5-1,TGCGCCAGCAGCCCCCGACCGGGAAACACCATATATTTT,CASSPRPGNTIYF
-,-,TRBJ2-7,TRBV13,TGTGCCAGCAGCCAATCAAGGTCTACTAGCGAGCAGTACTTC,CASSQSRSTSEQYF
TRBD1,once,TRBJ2-2,TRBV28,TGTGCCAGCAGCTTTAACAGTGGGGACAGGGGTATTCCCGGGGAGCTGTTTTTT,CASSFNSGDRGIPGELFF
-,-,TRBJ1-3,TRBV2,TGTGCCAGCAGGAACGAGGGGATCTCTGGAAACACCATATATTTT,CASRNEGISGNTIYF
-,-,TRBJ2-7,TRBV10-3,TGTGCCATCAGCCTACAGGGTTTCGGCGAGCAGTACTTC,CAISLQGFGEQYF
-,-,TRBJ2-3,TRBV6-1,TGTGCCAGCAGTCGGATTAGCACAGATACGCAGTATTTT,CASSRISTDTQYF
TRBD1,-,TRBJ2-3,TRBV9,TGTGCCAGCAGCCCAAAAGGGACAGGGAGCACAGATACGCAGTATTTT,CASSPKGTGSTDTQYF
-,-,TRBJ2-2,TRBV6-4,TGTGCCAGCAGTCCTCGTTGGGGTGCCACCGGGGAGCTGTTTTTT,CASSPRWGATGELFF
-,-,TRBJ2-3,TRBV5-1,TGCGCCAGCAGCCTGAGAATGGATACGCAGTATTTT,CASSLRMDTQYF
TRBD2,-,TRBJ2-5,TRBV27,TGTGCCAGCAGTGAGGCTAGCGGGAGAAGGGTCCAGTACTTC,CASSEASGRRVQYF
TRBD1,-,TRBJ2-1,TRBV5-1,TGCGCCAGCAGCGAACGACAGGGGAGCTCCTACAATGAGCAGTTCTTC,CASSERQGSSYNEQFF
-,-,TRBJ1-1,TRBV28,TGTGCCAGCAGTCCGTGGAGGGACATCTTGAACACTGAAGCTTTCTTT,CASSPWRDILNTEAFF
-,once,TRBJ1-1,TRBV19,TGTGCCAGTAGTATATCGACACACCAGAAAGCTTTCTTT,CASSISTHQKAFF
TRBD1,-,TRBJ1-5,TRBV27,TGTGCCAGCAGTTCCTTACAGGGGTGGCAGCCCCAGCATTTT,CASSSLQGWQPQHF
TRBD1,-,TRBJ1-5,TRBV19,TGTGCCAGTGCCACAGGGGCCTACCAGCCCCAGCATTTT,CASATGAYQPQHF
-,-,TRBJ2-2,TRBV30,TGTGCCCACAGGGTTTATGAGGAGCTGTTTTTT,CAHRVYEELFF
TRBD1,-,TRBJ1-2,TRBV6-5,TGTGCCAGCAGTTTCGGACAGGGTGTTGGAGGCTACACCTTC,CASSFGQGVGGYTF
-,-,TRBJ1-1,TRBV27,TGTGCCAGCAGTTTATCCGCAGGGAACACTGAAGCTTTCTTT,CASSLSAGNTEAFF
-,few,TRBJ1-1,TRBV7-3,TGTGCCAGCAGCGAACAGACGAACACTGAAGCTTTCTTT,CASSEQTNTEAFF
TRBD2,-,TRBJ2-3,TRBV29-1,TGCACTATAGCGGGAGGGCTAAACAGCACAGATACGCAGTATTTT,CTIAGGLNSTDTQYF